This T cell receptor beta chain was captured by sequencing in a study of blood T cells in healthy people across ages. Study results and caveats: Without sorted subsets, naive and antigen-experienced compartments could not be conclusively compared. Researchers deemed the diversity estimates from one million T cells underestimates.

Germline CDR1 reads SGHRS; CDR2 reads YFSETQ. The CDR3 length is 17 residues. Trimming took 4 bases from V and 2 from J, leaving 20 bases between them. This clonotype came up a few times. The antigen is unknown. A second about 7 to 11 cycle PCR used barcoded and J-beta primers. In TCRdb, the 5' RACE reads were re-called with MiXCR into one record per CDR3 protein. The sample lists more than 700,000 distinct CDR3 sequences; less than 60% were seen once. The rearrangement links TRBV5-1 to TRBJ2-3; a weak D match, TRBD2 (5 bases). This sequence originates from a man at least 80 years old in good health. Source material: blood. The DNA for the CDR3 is TGCGCCAGCAGCCCGGGTCGAGCGGTAATAACCACAGATACGCAGTATTTT. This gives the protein CASSPGRAVITTDTQYF. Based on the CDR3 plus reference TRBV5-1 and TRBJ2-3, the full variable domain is KAGVTQTPRYLIKTRGQQVTLSCSPISGHRSVSWYQQTPGQGLQFLFEYFSETQRNKGNFPGRFSGRQFSNSRSEMNVSTLELGDSALYLCASSPGRAVITTDTQYFGPGTRLTVL.